This passage covers 14 T cell receptor beta chains from one sample sequenced in a study of blood T cell repertoires in COVID-19. Produced via immunoSEQ multiplex PCR; TCRdb's table is partial and in-frame only. The sample consists of about 28,000 clones, just under 95% of them appearing once. Specimen: peripheral blood. All receptors come from a woman aged 70-85 years with COVID-19, enrolled during active disease.

This chain connects TRBV12-3 or TRBV12-4 to TRBJ1-1; TRBD1 aligns across 8 bases. The CDR3 is 13 amino acids. With V trimmed by 5 bases and J by 3 bases, 2 bases remained unmatched. The CDR3 DNA sequence: TGTGCCAGCAGTCGACAGGGGTACACTGAAGCTTTCTTT. This codes for CASSRQGYTEAFF.

This sequence joins TRBV5-1 and TRBJ1-2; D is uncertain. V lost 6 bases, J lost 4 bases, and 16 bases lay in between. Germline assignment: CDR1 SGHRS and CDR2 YFSETQ. This CDR3 has 14 residues. As DNA, the CDR3 is TGCGCCAGCAAACGAACCGGGTCCTCCTATGGCTACACCTTC. It encodes CASKRTGSSYGYTF.

J is TRBJ2-1 and V is TRBV5-3; D perhaps matches TRBD1 (5 bases). TRBV5-3 is identified as an open reading frame with a role that is uncertain. CDR3 length: 17 amino acids. Trimming took off 2 bases at V and 4 bases at J, with 19 bases between the two ends. Here the CDR3 reads CARSFRQSDDSYNEQFF. In DNA form, the CDR3 reads TGTGCCAGAAGCTTTAGACAGTCGGATGACTCATACAATGAGCAGTTCTTC.

The chain combines TRBV19 with TRBJ2-5; tentatively, D is TRBD2 (6 bases). The length of the CDR3 is 14 residues. Germline V CDR1 and CDR2: LNHDA, SQIVND (reference sequence). V was trimmed by 5 bases and J by 5 bases, leaving 15 bases between them. CDR3 loop: CASSDGAGPETQYF. DNA for the CDR3: TGTGCCAGTAGTGACGGCGCGGGGCCGGAGACCCAGTACTTC.

This clone was counted once. The rearrangement uses TRBV18 and TRBJ1-1; D is ambiguous. V lost 1 base to trimming and J lost 1 base, with 4 bases between them. The germline CDR1 and CDR2 sequences are KGHSH and LQKENI. The CDR3 has 13 residues. CDR3 DNA: TGTGCCAGCTCACCACGAGAGAACACTGAAGCTTTCTTT. The encoded protein is CASSPRENTEAFF.

J is TRBJ1-4 and V is TRBV5-1; 7 nucleotides match TRBD1. Germline assignment: CDR1 SGHRS and CDR2 YFSETQ. This CDR3 is 13 amino acids long. With 0 bases clipped from V and 15 bases from J, the junction kept 8 bases outside the gene matches. In DNA, the CDR3 is TGCGCCAGCAGCTTGGGACAACAGGGGTTAATGTTTTTT. Protein: CASSLGQQGLMFF.

The chain employs TRBV12-3 or TRBV12-4 and TRBJ2-7; TRBD2 matches 7 bases. V was clipped by 3 bases and J by 7 bases; unmatched bases: 3. The CDR3 has 12 amino acids. This CDR3 is CASSFTGREQYF. The DNA of the CDR3 is TGTGCCAGCAGTTTCACCGGGAGGGAGCAGTACTTC.

The chain has TRBV9 and TRBJ2-2, with a tentative D call TRBD1 (5 bases). The CDR3 loop spans 15 amino acids. With 0 bases removed from V and 7 bases from J, the gap between germline ends came to 13 bases. Germline loops: CDR1 SGDLS, CDR2 YYNGEE. The CDR3 region has the DNA TGTGCCAGCAGCGTAGGCCCAGGGCAGAGCGGGGAGCTGTTTTTT. Translating gives CASSVGPGQSGELFF.

The chain joins TRBV29-1 to TRBJ2-7; 7 nucleotides align to TRBD1. The CDR3 extends over 14 amino acids. Unmatched junction bases numbered 8, after V lost 6 bases and J lost 0 bases. Per germline, CDR1 SQVTM and CDR2 ANQGSEA. CDR3 amino acids: CSVFGQASSYEQYF. The DNA of the CDR3 is TGCAGCGTCTTCGGACAGGCGAGCTCCTACGAGCAGTACTTC.

A word on this clone: A junction boundary mismatches the germline segment, possibly from a read error. For the CDR3, the DNA is TGTGCCAGCAGTTCTCGGCCAGGGAGGAACACTGAAACTTTCTTT. Amino acid sequence: CASSSRPGRNTETFF. J is TRBJ1-1 and V is TRBV27; D possibly corresponds to TRBD1 (5 bases). The CDR3 totals 15 residues. From germline, CDR1 is MNHEY and CDR2 SMNVEV (reference sequence).

This clone appeared once. This chain links TRBV9 with TRBJ2-2, with TRBD2 matching 9 bases. With 8 bases clipped from V and 5 bases from J, the junction kept 7 bases outside the gene matches. Germline CDR1 is SGDLS and CDR2 is YYNGEE. This CDR3 is built from 14 residues. CDR3 DNA: TGTGCCAGTTGCCCGGCGGGGGGGACCGGGGAGCTGTTTTTT. Residues: CASCPAGGTGELFF.

The CDR3 loop reads CASSLTGATVDSPLHF. In DNA, the CDR3 is TGTGCCAGCAGCTTGACAGGGGCGACGGTAGATTCACCCCTCCACTTT. The chain has TRBV7-9 and TRBJ1-6; TRBD1 agrees at 8 bases. Trimming took 3 bases from V and 8 from J; bases not matched to a gene: 9. CDR3 length: 16 residues. Germline V gives CDR1 SEHNR, CDR2 FQNEAQ (reference sequence). Combining the CDR3 with reference TRBV7-9 and TRBJ1-6 gives the whole variable domain DTGVSQNPRHKITKRGQNVTFRCDPISEHNRLYWYRQTLGQGPEFLTYFQNEAQLEKSRLLSDRFSAERPKGSFSTLEIQRTEQGDSAMYLCASSLTGATVDSPLHFGNGTRLTVT.

This chain joins TRBV7-9 and TRBJ2-1; possible D gene TRBD1, 5 bases. Germline loops: CDR1 SEHNR, CDR2 FQNEAQ (reference sequence). V was cut by 7 bases and J by 8 bases, with 15 bases left in between. The CDR3 covers 13 residues. The CDR3 is CASNLGAFDEQFF. CDR3 sequence (DNA): TGTGCCAGCAATCTAGGGGCCTTCGATGAGCAGTTCTTC.

V gene TRBV6-5 combines with J gene TRBJ1-2; possible D gene TRBD1, 6 bases. Germline-derived CDR1 and CDR2 are MNHEY and SVGAGI. The length of the CDR3 is 13 residues. Between the trimmed V and J ends, which lost 0 bases and 9 bases, there was a span of 11 bases. CDR3 nucleotide sequence: TGTGCCAGCAGTTACTCAAGGGGGTCTAGCTACACCTTC. Its translation: CASSYSRGSSYTF.